Shown below are 9 T cell receptor beta chains from a single sample sequenced in a study of T cell responses to AZD1222 COVID-19 vaccine. Measured with immunoSEQ multiplex PCR; TCRdb has only the in-frame clones, and not every one. The repertoire has under 150,000 clones, approximately 88% of them found once; the top ten carry about 14%. The sequences come from peripheral blood, collected on day 0 of AZD1222 vaccination. These receptors were taken from an adult in good health.

The chain employs TRBV7-8 and TRBJ1-2; D is perhaps TRBD1 (6 bases). Germline V gives CDR1 SGHVS, CDR2 FQNEAQ. This CDR3 is built from 13 residues. V lost 5 bases to trimming and J lost 4 bases, with 11 bases between them. The CDR3 loop reads CASSDGQFYGYTF. The CDR3, as DNA: TGTGCCAGCAGCGACGGACAGTTCTATGGCTACACCTTC.

The chain uses TRBV18 and TRBJ1-5; 9 bases agree with TRBD1. CDR3 length equals 15 residues. The J segment lost 0 bases and the V segment lost 3 bases, leaving 0 bases of the junction unmatched. Germline V gene data show CDR1 as KGHSH and CDR2 as LQKENI. The CDR3 DNA follows: TGTGCCAGCTCACCGGGACAGGGTAGCAATCAGCCCCAGCATTTT. It codes for CASSPGQGSNQPQHF.

The chain uses TRBV18 and TRBJ2-1; tentative D call: TRBD2 (5 bases). This CDR3 has 15 residues. The germline V and J ends were trimmed by 1 base and 2 bases, with 9 bases remaining between them. From germline, CDR1 is KGHSH and CDR2 LQKENI. This CDR3 is CASSPQAGTYNEQFF. The CDR3 DNA sequence: TGTGCCAGCTCACCACAGGCGGGCACCTACAATGAGCAGTTCTTC.

The chain joins TRBV19 to TRBJ2-7; 9 nucleotides align to TRBD2. V lost 3 bases, J lost 5 bases, and 14 bases stayed unmatched. Germline loops: CDR1 LNHDA, CDR2 SQIVND (reference sequence). The CDR3 covers 17 residues. The CDR3 DNA sequence: TGTGCCAGTAGTATCCTAGCGGGGAATTTCCGTTCCGACGAGCAGTACTTC. This gives the protein CASSILAGNFRSDEQYF.

The V gene is TRBV12-5, the J gene TRBJ2-6; the D is unclear. The CDR3 runs 16 residues. Germline CDR1 LGHNT, CDR2 FRNRAP. The germline V and J ends were trimmed by 1 base and 1 base, with 8 bases remaining between them. CDR3 region: CASGLDMGSGANVLTF. Written as DNA, the CDR3 is TGTGCTAGTGGTTTGGACATGGGGTCTGGGGCCAACGTCCTGACTTTC.

The chain carries TRBV10-3 and TRBJ2-2; 8 nucleotides line up with TRBD2. V was clipped by 3 bases and J by 4 bases; unmatched bases: 4. The CDR3 contains 15 residues. Germline V gene lookup returns CDR1 ENHRY and CDR2 SYGVKD. The DNA for the CDR3 is TGTGCCATCAGTGACTTTACTAGCGGCACCGGGGAGCTGTTTTTT. Protein: CAISDFTSGTGELFF.

The V gene is TRBV9, the J gene TRBJ1-2, with D possibly TRBD1 on 5 matching bases. The CDR3 has 14 residues. The V gene's germline CDR1 is SGDLS and CDR2 YYNGEE. The V and J ends lost 0 bases and 7 bases respectively, with 13 bases between them. The CDR3 DNA follows: TGTGCCAGCAGCGTAGTAACGGGGAGGGGTGGCTACACCTTC. Its translation is CASSVVTGRGGYTF.

This rearrangement joins TRBV5-1 to TRBJ1-1; D is possibly TRBD1 (5 bases). The CDR3 covers 15 residues. Trimming cost V 4 bases and J 0 bases, with 13 bases left between them. The germline gives CDR1 SGHRS, CDR2 YFSETQ. The CDR3 here is CASSPHRNMNTEAFF. In nucleotides, the CDR3 is TGCGCCAGCAGCCCACACAGGAATATGAACACTGAAGCTTTCTTT.

The chain joins TRBV28 to TRBJ1-2, with D perhaps TRBD1 (6 bases). From germline, CDR1 is MDHEN and CDR2 SYDVKM. The CDR3 extends over 14 amino acids. Trimming pared 10 bases from V and 2 bases from J, leaving 17 bases between. In DNA, the CDR3 is TGTGCCACCCGGGGTGGGGGGGCGAACTATGGCTACACCTTC. Its protein product is CATRGGGANYGYTF.